The 4 T cell receptor beta chains below were found in one sample sequenced in a study of blood T cell repertoires in COVID-19. TCRdb keeps only in-frame clones here, not all; method: immunoSEQ multiplex PCR. The sample lists some 100,000 clones, around nine tenths occurring once. The sequencing input was peripheral blood. These receptors were obtained from a man between 45 and 60 years old with acute or convalescent COVID-19.

The V call is TRBV7-9, the J call TRBJ1-6, with D maybe TRBD1 (6 bases). This CDR3 is 14 amino acids long. V was clipped by 2 bases and J by 6 bases, with 8 bases between them. CDR1 and CDR2 (germline): SEHNR, FQNEAQ (reference sequence). The CDR3 is CASSLTGSNSPLHF. The CDR3 nucleotides are TGTGCCAGCAGCTTAACAGGGAGTAATTCACCCCTCCACTTT.

The V call is TRBV12-1, the J call TRBJ2-7; TRBD2 reflects the table's D call only, with no check against the DNA. TRBV12-1 is a known pseudogene. The CDR3 contains 13 residues. CDR3 protein: CASSAGPCYEQYF. DNA of the CDR3: TGTGCCAGCAGCGCGGGACCGTGCTACGAGCAGTACTTC.

V and J are TRBV9 and TRBJ1-3; a weak D match, TRBD1 (5 bases). The germline V gene has CDR1 SGDLS and CDR2 YYNGEE. CDR3 length: 15 residues. Deletions cut 1 base from V and 1 base from J, with 9 bases between. The CDR3 nucleotides read TGTGCCAGCAGCGTAATCCCAGGGTCTGGAAACACCATATATTTT. It yields the protein CASSVIPGSGNTIYF.

The chain uses TRBV19 and TRBJ2-7; 9 nucleotides agree with TRBD2. The germline V gene encodes CDR1 LNHDA and CDR2 SQIVND (reference sequence). This CDR3 contains 14 residues. V was pared by 6 bases and J by 7 bases, with 10 bases of the junction left unmatched. Here the CDR3 DNA reads TGTGCCAGTAGACCGATGGCGGGAGGGCTTGAGCAGTACTTC. Its translation: CASRPMAGGLEQYF. Full variable domain (rest looked up from reference TRBV19 and TRBJ2-7): DGGITQSPKYLFRKEGQNVTLSCEQNLNHDAMYWYRQDPGQGLRLIYYSQIVNDFQKGDIAEGYSVSREKKESFPLTVTSAQKNPTAFYLCASRPMAGGLEQYFGPGTRLTVT.